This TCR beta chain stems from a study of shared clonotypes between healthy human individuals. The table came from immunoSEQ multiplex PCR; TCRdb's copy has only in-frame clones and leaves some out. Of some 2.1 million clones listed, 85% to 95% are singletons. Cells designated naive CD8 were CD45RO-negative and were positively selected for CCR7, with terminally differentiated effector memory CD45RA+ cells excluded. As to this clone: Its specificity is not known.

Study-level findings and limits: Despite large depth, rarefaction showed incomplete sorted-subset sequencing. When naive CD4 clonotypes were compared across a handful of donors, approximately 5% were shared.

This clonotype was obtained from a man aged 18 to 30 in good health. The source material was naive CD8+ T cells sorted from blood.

The DNA for the CDR3 is TGTGCCAGCAGTTTAGGGCCCGACGGGCCCTATGGCTACACCTTC. Encoded protein: CASSLGPDGPYGYTF. The chain employs TRBV27 and TRBJ1-2; D is uncertain. This CDR3 comprises 15 residues. V was cut by 2 bases and J by 4 bases, with 14 bases left in between. Germline assignment: CDR1 MNHEY and CDR2 SMNVEV (reference sequence).